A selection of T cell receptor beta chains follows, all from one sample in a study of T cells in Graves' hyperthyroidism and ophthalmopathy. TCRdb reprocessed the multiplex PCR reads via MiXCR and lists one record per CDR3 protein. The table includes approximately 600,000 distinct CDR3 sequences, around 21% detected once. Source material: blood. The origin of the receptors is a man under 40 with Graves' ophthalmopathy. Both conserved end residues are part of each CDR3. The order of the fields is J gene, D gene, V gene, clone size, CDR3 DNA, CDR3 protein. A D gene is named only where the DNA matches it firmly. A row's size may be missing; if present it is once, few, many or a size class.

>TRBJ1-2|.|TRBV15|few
TGTGCCATCCGCCAGGCAGGAAACTATGGCTACACCTTC
CAIRQAGNYGYTF
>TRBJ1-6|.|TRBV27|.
TGTGCCAGCAGTTTTTTGAACACCGTTAATTCACCCCTCCACTTT
CASSFLNTVNSPLHF
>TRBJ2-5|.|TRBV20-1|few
TGCAGTGCACCCCCCGGGGGCAACGGAGGACAAGAGACCCAGTACTTC
CSAPPGGNGGQETQYF
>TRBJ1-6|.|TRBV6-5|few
TGTGCCAGCAGTTACTCGACCCGTTCACGCTATAATTCACCCCTCCACTTT
CASSYSTRSRYNSPLHF
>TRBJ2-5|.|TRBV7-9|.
TGTGCCAGCAGCTTAATCGGGACAAAAAAAGAGACCCAGTACTTC
CASSLIGTKKETQYF
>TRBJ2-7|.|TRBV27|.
TGTGCCAGCAGTTTACAGGGCCGGTCCGAGCAGTACTTC
CASSLQGRSEQYF
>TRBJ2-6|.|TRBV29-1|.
TGCAGCGTTGAGACCAGGGCAGGGGGGGCTGGGGCCAACGTCCTGACTTTC
CSVETRAGGAGANVLTF
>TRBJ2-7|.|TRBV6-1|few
TGTGCCAGCAGTTCCCCCACCGGGATCCTGAGCTCCGAGCAGTACTTC
CASSSPTGILSSEQYF
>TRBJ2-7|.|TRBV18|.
TGTGCCAGCTCACCACCGATTCTACAGCGGATGACCTACGAGCAGTACTTC
CASSPPILQRMTYEQYF
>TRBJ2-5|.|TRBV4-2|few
TGTGCCAGCAGCCAAGGTTGGGGGGAGACCCAGTACTTC
CASSQGWGETQYF
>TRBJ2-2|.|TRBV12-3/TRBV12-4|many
TGTGCCAGCAGTTCAGGCGGGTCCGGGGAGCTGTTTTTT
CASSSGGSGELFF
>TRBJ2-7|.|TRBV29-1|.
TGCAGCGCCCCGTCGGACCTACCGGGGGAGCAGTACTTC
CSAPSDLPGEQYF
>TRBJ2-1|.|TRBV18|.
TGTGCCAGCTCACCCCTCCGGGAGATATCCTACAATGAGCAGTTCTTC
CASSPLREISYNEQFF
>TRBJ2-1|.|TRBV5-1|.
TGCGCCAGCAGCTTGGCCCTGAGGGAACCTTACAATGAGCAGTTCTTC
CASSLALREPYNEQFF
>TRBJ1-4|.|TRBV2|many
TGTGCCGGACGTTTAGAGGGGACAACTAATGAAAAACTGTTTTTT
CAGRLEGTTNEKLFF
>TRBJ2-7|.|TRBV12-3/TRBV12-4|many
TGTGCCAGCAGTTTTTCAGTTTACGAGCAGTACTTC
CASSFSVYEQYF
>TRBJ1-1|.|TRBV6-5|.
TGTGTCAGCAGTTATGTAAACACTGAAGCTTTCTTT
CVSSYVNTEAFF
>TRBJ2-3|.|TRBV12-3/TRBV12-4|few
TGTGCCAGCAGCGTGACAGATGGAGGGAGGCGCACAGATACGCAGTATTTT
CASSVTDGGRRTDTQYF
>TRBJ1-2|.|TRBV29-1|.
TGCAGCGTCTCGGACAGCTATGGCTACACCTTC
CSVSDSYGYTF
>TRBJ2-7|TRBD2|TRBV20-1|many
TGCAGTACTTTAGCGGGAGGTTCCTACGAGCAGTACTTC
CSTLAGGSYEQYF
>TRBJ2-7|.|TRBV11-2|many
TGTGCCAGCAGCTTAGAAACAACCCACGAGCAGTACTTC
CASSLETTHEQYF
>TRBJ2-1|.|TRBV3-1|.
TGTGCCAGCAGCCAAGGAATGAGAGGAACGTCTGAGCAGTTCTTC
CASSQGMRGTSEQFF
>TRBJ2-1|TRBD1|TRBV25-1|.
TGTGCCAGCAGTGAAACGGGGTGGAGGACAGGGATCTACAATGAGCAGTTCTTC
CASSETGWRTGIYNEQFF
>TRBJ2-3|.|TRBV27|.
TGTGCCAGCAGTTCCGACGGAAGCACAGATACGCAGTATTTT
CASSSDGSTDTQYF
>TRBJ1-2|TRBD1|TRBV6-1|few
TGTGCCAGCAGGGGGGGAGGGCAGGGGGCCGGAGGCTACACCTTC
CASRGGGQGAGGYTF
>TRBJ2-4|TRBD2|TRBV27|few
TGTGCCAGCCGCGGCCCCCCCCATTTACTAGCGGGAGAGCTAGATTCCCAAGAAAACATTCAGTACTTC
CASRGPPHLLAGELDSQENIQYF
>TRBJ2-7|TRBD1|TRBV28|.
TGTGCCAGCAGTGCGCAGGGGGCAGGCTACGAGCAGTACTTC
CASSAQGAGYEQYF
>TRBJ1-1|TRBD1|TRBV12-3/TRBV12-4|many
TGTGCCAGCAGTCTGATGACAGGGGGCTCGGCTTTCTTT
CASSLMTGGSAFF
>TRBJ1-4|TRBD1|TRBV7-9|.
TGTGCCAGCAGCTTCCCTATGACAGGGGGAAGAGATGAAAAACTGTTTTTT
CASSFPMTGGRDEKLFF
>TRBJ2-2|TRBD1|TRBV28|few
TGTGCCAGCAGAAGACAGGGATACACCGGGGAGCTGTTTTTT
CASRRQGYTGELFF
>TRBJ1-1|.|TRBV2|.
TGTGCCAGTCGTCGACAGACGTTTACTGAAGCTTTCTTT
CASRRQTFTEAFF
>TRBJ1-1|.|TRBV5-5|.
TGTGCCAGCAGCTTGGGGGAAGTTGAAGCTTTCTTT
CASSLGEVEAFF
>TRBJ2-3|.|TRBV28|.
TGTGCCAGCAAGGTCACAGATACGCAGTATTTT
CASKVTDTQYF
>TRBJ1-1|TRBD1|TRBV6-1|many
TGTGCCAGCCGTATACTCTTCGGACAGGGGGCAGACACTGAAGCTTTCTTT
CASRILFGQGADTEAFF
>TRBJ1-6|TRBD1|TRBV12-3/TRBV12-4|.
TGTGCCAGCAGTGAAGACAGGGTAAATTCACCCCTCCACTTT
CASSEDRVNSPLHF
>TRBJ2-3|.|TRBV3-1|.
TGTGCCAGCAGCCTAGCCCGGGGGCAAGATACGCAGTATTTT
CASSLARGQDTQYF
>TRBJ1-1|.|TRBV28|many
TGTGCCAGCAGTTTGGTACAGGCGAACACTGAAGCTTTCTTT
CASSLVQANTEAFF
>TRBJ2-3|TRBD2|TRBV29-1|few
TGCAGCGTTGCCGAAGGAAGCGGGAGGGGTACGCAGTATTTT
CSVAEGSGRGTQYF
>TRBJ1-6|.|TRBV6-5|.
TGTGCCAGCAGTTACTCGAGGACGGCTTTCCATAATTCACCCCTCCACTTT
CASSYSRTAFHNSPLHF
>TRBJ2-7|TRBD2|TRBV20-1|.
TGCAGTGCTAGGCTAGCGGGGGCGAACAGCTACGAGCAGTACTTC
CSARLAGANSYEQYF
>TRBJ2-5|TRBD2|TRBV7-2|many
TGTGCCAGCAGCTCCAACCTTAGCGGGAGGGGTGGGGAGACCCAGTACTTC
CASSSNLSGRGGETQYF
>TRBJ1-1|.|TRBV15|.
TGTGCCACCAGCAGAGATAGGGCGGCGAACACTGAAGCTTTCTTT
CATSRDRAANTEAFF
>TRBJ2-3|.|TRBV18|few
TGTGCCAGCTCATCGGACAGAGTACCGCAGTATTTT
CASSSDRVPQYF
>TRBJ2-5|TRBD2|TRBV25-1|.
TGTGCCAGCAGTGATCATGGGACTAGCGGGAGGACTGAGACCCAGTACTTC
CASSDHGTSGRTETQYF
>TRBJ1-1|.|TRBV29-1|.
TGCAGCGTTGAAGATCCGCAGACCGACACTGAAGCTTTCTTT
CSVEDPQTDTEAFF
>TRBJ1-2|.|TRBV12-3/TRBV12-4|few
TGTGCCAGCAGTTTTTGGGGAGGTGACGGCTACACCTTC
CASSFWGGDGYTF
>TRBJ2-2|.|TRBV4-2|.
TGTGCCAGCAGCCAAGAGGTCGCGAACACCGGGGAGCTGTTTTTT
CASSQEVANTGELFF
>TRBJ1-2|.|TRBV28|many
TGTGCCAGCAGTCCGGGGGGGGGTGGGAACTATGGCTACACCTTC
CASSPGGGGNYGYTF
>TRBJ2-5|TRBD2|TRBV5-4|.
TGTGCCAGCAGCGGCGGACTAGCGGGAGCGACCGAAGAGACCCAGTACTTC
CASSGGLAGATEETQYF
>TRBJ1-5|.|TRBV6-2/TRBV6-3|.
TGTGCCAGCAGTTACGAGCCGGCTAGCAATCAGCCCCAGCATTTT
CASSYEPASNQPQHF
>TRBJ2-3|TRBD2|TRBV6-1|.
TGTGCCAGCACCCTAAGCGGGGATGGGGCCGGGGATACGCAGTATTTT
CASTLSGDGAGDTQYF
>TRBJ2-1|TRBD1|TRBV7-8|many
TGTGCCAGCAGCTCGGGACAGGGGGGAGGTGAGCAGTTCTTC
CASSSGQGGGEQFF
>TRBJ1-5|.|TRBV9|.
TGTGCCAGCAGCACCTCAGGGGTTAGCAATCAGCCCCAGCATTTT
CASSTSGVSNQPQHF
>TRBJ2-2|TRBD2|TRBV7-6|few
TGTGCCAGCAGCTGGGAGCGGGAGGGAGGAACCGGGGAGCTGTTTTTT
CASSWEREGGTGELFF
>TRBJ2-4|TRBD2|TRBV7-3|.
TGTGCCAGCAGCTTAAATGGCGGGAGAGTCAAAAACATTCAGTACTTC
CASSLNGGRVKNIQYF
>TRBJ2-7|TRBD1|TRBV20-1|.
TGCAGTGCAAAGACAGGGGTGTACGAGCAGTACTTC
CSAKTGVYEQYF
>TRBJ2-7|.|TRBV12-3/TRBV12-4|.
TGTGCCAGCAGTATCAAGGCCTACTACGAGCAGTACTTC
CASSIKAYYEQYF
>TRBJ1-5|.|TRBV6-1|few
TGTGCCAGCAGTCCCGCCTTGGGTAGGGTCCCCGGTGGGCAGCCCCAGCATTTT
CASSPALGRVPGGQPQHF